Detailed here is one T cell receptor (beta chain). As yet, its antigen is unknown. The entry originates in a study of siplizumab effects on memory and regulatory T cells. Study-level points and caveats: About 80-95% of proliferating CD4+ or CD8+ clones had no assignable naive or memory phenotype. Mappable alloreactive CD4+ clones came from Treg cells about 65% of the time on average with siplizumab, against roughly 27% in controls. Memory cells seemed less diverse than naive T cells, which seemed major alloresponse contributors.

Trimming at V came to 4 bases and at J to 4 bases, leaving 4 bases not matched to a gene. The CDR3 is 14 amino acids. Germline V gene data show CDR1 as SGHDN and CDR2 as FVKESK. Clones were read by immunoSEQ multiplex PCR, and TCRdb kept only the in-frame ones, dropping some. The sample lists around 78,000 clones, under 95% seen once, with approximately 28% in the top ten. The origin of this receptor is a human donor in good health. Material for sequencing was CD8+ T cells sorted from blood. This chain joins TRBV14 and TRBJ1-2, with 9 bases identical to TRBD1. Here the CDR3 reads CASSRQGDVYGYTF. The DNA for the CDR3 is TGTGCCAGCAGCCGACAGGGGGACGTCTATGGCTACACCTTC.